This TCR beta chain came from a study of blood T cell repertoires in COVID-19. From germline, CDR1 is SNHLY and CDR2 FYNNEI. The ends lost 7 bases at V and 0 bases at J; junction bases unmatched: 9. CDR3 length equals 19 residues. This clone appeared a single time. TCRdb keeps only in-frame clones here, not all; method: immunoSEQ multiplex PCR. The profile shows approximately 210,000 clones, roughly 90% of them singletons. The sequence was obtained from a man aged 25 to 45 who had recovered from COVID-19. The specimen sequenced was peripheral blood. J is TRBJ2-2 and V is TRBV2, with TRBD2 matching 15 bases. The CDR3 sequence is CASTLPGLAGGSNTGELFF. Written as DNA, the CDR3 is TGTGCCAGCACCCTCCCGGGACTAGCGGGGGGTTCGAACACCGGGGAGCTGTTTTTT.